One sample yielded the 27 T cell receptor beta chains listed below, sequenced in a study of T-cell memory formation after mild COVID-19. TCRdb ran MiXCR on the 5' RACE reads and lists one entry per CDR3 protein. The data contain 350,000 to 500,000 distinct CDR3 sequences, around a quarter of them singletons. Source material: PBMCs or a T cell subset sorted from them (not recorded which). These receptors were collected from an adult woman who had mild COVID-19 (a few samples of this study predate the infection). Cell type and time point are not known.

The CDR3: CSARKVAGQETQYF. CDR3 nucleotide sequence: TGCAGTGCTAGAAAGGTGGCAGGCCAAGAGACCCAGTACTTC. The chain combines TRBV20-1 with TRBJ2-5, with D unresolved. V was cut by 2 bases and J by 1 base, with 11 bases left in between. CDR3 size: 14 residues. Germline V gene data show CDR1 as DFQATT and CDR2 as SNEGSKA (reference sequence).

The chain recombines TRBV5-1 with TRBJ2-6; D could derive from TRBD1 or TRBD2 (5 bases each). The CDR3 spans 16 residues. Trimming cost V 3 bases and J 0 bases, with 10 bases left between them. Germline V gene lookup returns CDR1 SGHRS and CDR2 YFSETQ. The CDR3 sequence is CASSSVGASGANVLTF. CDR3 nucleotide sequence: TGCGCCAGCAGCTCCGTCGGGGCCTCTGGGGCCAACGTCCTGACTTTC.

The V call is TRBV29-1, the J call TRBJ1-1, with 9 bases fitting TRBD1. After removal of 4 bases from V and 5 bases from J, the junction contained 8 bases not matched to a gene. This CDR3 contains 14 residues. Germline V gene sequence: CDR1 SQVTM, CDR2 ANQGSEA. CDR3: CSVVRRQGGTEAFF. CDR3 coding DNA: TGCAGCGTTGTTCGTAGACAGGGGGGGACTGAAGCTTTCTTT.

This sequence joins TRBV12-5 and TRBJ2-5; 8 bases map to TRBD1. V dropped 4 bases and J dropped 3; count of bases not matched to a gene: 7. Germline assignment: CDR1 LGHNT and CDR2 FRNRAP. The CDR3 consists of 15 residues. For the CDR3, the DNA is TGTGCTAGTGGTTCACCCTCGACAGGGGAAGAGACCCAGTACTTC. This encodes CASGSPSTGEETQYF.

Only a few counts were recorded for this clonotype. J is TRBJ1-1 and V is TRBV3-1; D may be TRBD1 (6 bases). CDR1 and CDR2 (germline): LGHDT, YNNKEL (reference sequence). The CDR3 loop spans 16 amino acids. Trimming removed 1 base from V and 1 base from J, with 13 bases in between. CDR3 nucleotide sequence: TGTGCCAGCAGCCAAGGGGTCCGACAGGCGAACACTGAAGCTTTCTTT. It yields the protein CASSQGVRQANTEAFF.

The V call is TRBV20-1, the J call TRBJ1-2; D is undetermined. Germline loops: CDR1 DFQATT, CDR2 SNEGSKA (reference sequence). V was trimmed by 3 bases and J by 6 bases, leaving 5 bases between them. The CDR3 loop spans 10 amino acids. The CDR3 protein is CSASKDGYTF. DNA of the CDR3: TGCAGTGCTAGTAAAGATGGCTACACCTTC.

The rearrangement links TRBV7-2 to TRBJ2-7; D is uncertain. The CDR3 runs 13 residues. Trimming took 5 bases from V and 10 from J, leaving 18 bases between them. Germline assignment: CDR1 SGHTA and CDR2 FQGNSA. The CDR3 DNA follows: TGTGCCAGCAGCCGGGTCGGCTCTGAAGTCCAGTACTTC. It encodes CASSRVGSEVQYF.

This clonotype was counted between two and nine times. The CDR3: CASSRGEIYEQYF. CDR3 bases: TGTGCCAGCAGCCGCGGGGAGATCTACGAGCAGTACTTC. The J gene is TRBJ2-7, the V gene TRBV3-1; tentatively, D is TRBD2 (6 bases). The V end lost 4 bases, the J end lost 3 bases, and 10 bases lay between the germline ends. CDR1 is LGHDT, CDR2 YNNKEL, per germline (reference sequence). This CDR3 contains 13 residues.

This chain uses TRBV15 with TRBJ2-7; D remains ambiguous. The germline gives CDR1 LNHNV, CDR2 YYDKDF (reference sequence). Deletions cut 0 bases from V and 6 bases from J, with 9 bases between. The CDR3 is 13 residues long. The CDR3 DNA reads as TGTGCCACCAGCAGAGATCGCTCTCGCGAGCAGTACTTC. This codes for CATSRDRSREQYF.

The V call is TRBV4-2, the J call TRBJ2-1; tentatively, D is TRBD1 (6 bases). Per the germline V gene, CDR1 is LGHNA and CDR2 is YNFKEQ. The CDR3 covers 13 residues. Deletions cut 4 bases from V and 7 bases from J, with 11 bases between. As DNA, the CDR3 is TGTGCCAGCAGCCGGTCCCAGGGGAATGAGCAGTTCTTC. Residues: CASSRSQGNEQFF.

This clonotype was seen only a few times. J is TRBJ2-7 and V is TRBV7-9; D not certain. The CDR3 has 15 amino acids. V was clipped by 0 bases and J by 1 base, with 10 bases between them. Germline-derived CDR1 and CDR2 are SEHNR and FQNEAQ (reference sequence). Here the CDR3 reads CASSLAVGGSYEQYF. The CDR3 DNA reads as TGTGCCAGCAGCTTAGCGGTCGGTGGGTCCTACGAGCAGTACTTC.

This chain links TRBV3-1 with TRBJ1-1; weak D call: TRBD1 (5 bases). The CDR3 is made up of 16 amino acids. Germline V gives CDR1 LGHDT, CDR2 YNNKEL (reference sequence). The V and J ends lost 4 bases and 5 bases respectively, with 20 bases between them. The CDR3 loop is CASSPRDLGLRTEAFF. The CDR3 bases are TGTGCCAGCAGCCCGCGGGACCTCGGCCTAAGGACTGAAGCTTTCTTT.

The CDR3 sequence is CATSDPGQSPGTDTQYF. DNA of the CDR3: TGTGCCACCAGTGATCCCGGACAGAGCCCAGGCACAGATACGCAGTATTTT. V usage is TRBV24-1 and J usage is TRBJ2-3; a weak D match, TRBD1 (6 bases). This CDR3 region has 17 residues. Trimming stripped 3 bases from V and 1 base from J, with 16 bases between. Per the germline V gene, CDR1 is KGHDR and CDR2 is SFDVKD.

This clonotype appeared many times. The chain is built from TRBV12-3 or TRBV12-4 and TRBJ2-4; weak D call: TRBD2 (7 bases). This CDR3 is built from 17 residues. Trimming took 1 base from V and 6 from J, leaving 19 bases between them. The chain's CDR3 is CASSLEGGTLGRNIQYF. The DNA for the CDR3 is TGTGCCAGCAGTTTAGAGGGGGGGACCCTTGGGAGAAACATTCAGTACTTC.

V is TRBV7-2 and J is TRBJ2-1, with a tentative D call TRBD1 (5 bases). CDR3 length: 15 residues. Germline-derived CDR1 and CDR2 are SGHTA and FQGNSA. V dropped 6 bases and J dropped 0 bases, with 12 bases sitting between them. The CDR3 loop is CASRIGAASYNEQFF. The DNA of the CDR3 is TGTGCCAGCAGAATAGGGGCGGCCTCCTACAATGAGCAGTTCTTC.

V usage is TRBV12-3 or TRBV12-4 and J usage is TRBJ2-7, with 8 positions matching TRBD1. The CDR3 spans 13 residues. J was trimmed by 6 bases and V by 8 bases; bases with no gene match: 9. The CDR3 coding sequence is TGTGCCAGCGCAGTTCAGGGGGCTTTCGAGCAGTACTTC. Its translation: CASAVQGAFEQYF.

The chain recombines TRBV12-3 or TRBV12-4 with TRBJ2-1; D perhaps matches TRBD2 (5 bases). The V end lost 3 bases, the J end lost 15 bases, and 15 bases lay between the germline ends. This CDR3 is 12 amino acids long. The CDR3 region is CASSFSGERGFF. The DNA of the CDR3 is TGTGCCAGCAGTTTTTCCGGGGAGCGTGGGTTCTTC.

This clonotype has just a few counts. J is TRBJ2-1 and V is TRBV11-2; D possibly corresponds to TRBD2 (6 bases). Germline values: CDR1 SGHAT, CDR2 FQNNGV. Between the trimmed V and J ends, which lost 4 bases and 4 bases, there was a span of 8 bases. The CDR3 sequence is 13 residues long. The DNA of the CDR3 is TGTGCCAGCAGCTGGGACTTATACAATGAGCAGTTCTTC. Amino acid sequence: CASSWDLYNEQFF.

The V call is TRBV11-2, the J call TRBJ2-5, with a tentative D call TRBD1 (6 bases). CDR1 is SGHAT, CDR2 FQNNGV, per germline. Trimming left V 1 base short and J 4 bases short, with 16 bases between. This CDR3 contains 16 residues. The CDR3 loop is CASSLGQGLAGETQYF. The CDR3 DNA follows: TGTGCCAGCAGCTTAGGTCAGGGGCTGGCGGGAGAGACCCAGTACTTC. Using reference TRBV11-2 and TRBJ2-5 for the parts outside the CDR3, the full variable domain is EAGVAQSPRYKIIEKRQSVAFWCNPISGHATLYWYQQILGQGPKLLIQFQNNGVVDDSQLPKDRFSAERLKGVDSTLKIQPAKLEDSAVYLCASSLGQGLAGETQYFGPGTRLLVL.

CDR3 loop: CASSQDRQAPYEQYF. The CDR3 bases are TGCGCCAGCAGCCAAGATCGCCAGGCCCCCTACGAGCAGTACTTC. The rearrangement joins TRBV4-1 to TRBJ2-7; D unresolved. The CDR3 is made up of 15 amino acids. Germline loops: CDR1 MGHRA, CDR2 YSYEKL. With 0 bases removed from V and 2 bases from J, the gap between germline ends came to 11 bases.

J is TRBJ2-1 and V is TRBV6-2 or TRBV6-3, with 10 nucleotides matching TRBD2. Germline V gene data show CDR1 as MNHEY and CDR2 as SVGEGT. This CDR3 contains 21 residues. V shed 3 bases, J shed 5 bases, and the junction held 22 bases outside the gene matches. CDR3 bases: TGTGCCAGCAGTTATAACGGAAAACTAGCGGGATCCACTAGGAGGGACAATGAGCAGTTCTTC. Translation: CASSYNGKLAGSTRRDNEQFF.

This clonotype has more than one count but fewer than ten. The rearrangement uses TRBV4-1 and TRBJ2-7, with TRBD2 matching 13 bases. V trimming: 1 base; J trimming: 4 bases; junction bases outside the gene matches: 4. Looked up from germline, CDR1 is MGHRA and CDR2 is YSYEKL. The CDR3 length is 16 residues. The CDR3 sequence is CASSQGGLAGAYEQYF. The DNA of the CDR3 is TGCGCCAGCAGCCAAGGAGGACTAGCGGGAGCTTACGAGCAGTACTTC.

The chain employs TRBV6-5 and TRBJ1-1; a possible D gene is TRBD1 (6 bases). The CDR3 sequence is 14 residues long. In germline, CDR1 is MNHEY, CDR2 SVGAGI. V was pared by 2 bases and J by 9 bases, with 16 bases between. Here the CDR3 DNA reads TGTGCCAGCAGTTACCTACAGGGTAATGGTAAAGCTTTCTTT. Its protein product is CASSYLQGNGKAFF.

The chain is built from TRBV29-1 and TRBJ2-7; TRBD1 matches 7 bases. J was trimmed by 0 bases and V by 7 bases; bases with no gene match: 6. The CDR3 contains 13 residues. Germline CDR1 reads SQVTM; CDR2 reads ANQGSEA. The CDR3 DNA reads TGCAGCGGACAGGGACCGAGCTCCTACGAGCAGTACTTC. It encodes CSGQGPSSYEQYF.

This clonotype was counted a few times. This chain connects TRBV20-1 to TRBJ2-7; D ambiguous. The ends were cut back, 5 bases at V and 3 bases at J, with 8 bases in the middle. The CDR3 is 11 amino acids. Germline CDR1 reads DFQATT; CDR2 reads SNEGSKA (reference sequence). As DNA, the CDR3 is TGCAGTGCTCCGAATATCTACGAGCAGTACTTC. It yields the protein CSAPNIYEQYF.

This chain uses TRBV29-1 with TRBJ1-1; the D is unclear. The CDR3 has 12 amino acids. V lost 3 bases to trimming and J lost 0 bases, with 5 bases between them. Looked up from germline, CDR1 is SQVTM and CDR2 is ANQGSEA. This CDR3 reads CSVDTLNTEAFF. CDR3 nucleotide sequence: TGCAGCGTTGACACATTGAACACTGAAGCTTTCTTT.

This clonotype showed up just a few times. CDR3 sequence reads: CSARAQQANTEAFF. In DNA, the CDR3 is TGCAGTGCTAGAGCCCAACAAGCCAACACTGAAGCTTTCTTT. The rearrangement links TRBV20-1 to TRBJ1-1; D ambiguous. V dropped 1 base and J dropped 2 bases, with 11 bases sitting between them. The CDR3 sequence is 14 residues long. Germline V gene lookup returns CDR1 DFQATT and CDR2 SNEGSKA (reference sequence).